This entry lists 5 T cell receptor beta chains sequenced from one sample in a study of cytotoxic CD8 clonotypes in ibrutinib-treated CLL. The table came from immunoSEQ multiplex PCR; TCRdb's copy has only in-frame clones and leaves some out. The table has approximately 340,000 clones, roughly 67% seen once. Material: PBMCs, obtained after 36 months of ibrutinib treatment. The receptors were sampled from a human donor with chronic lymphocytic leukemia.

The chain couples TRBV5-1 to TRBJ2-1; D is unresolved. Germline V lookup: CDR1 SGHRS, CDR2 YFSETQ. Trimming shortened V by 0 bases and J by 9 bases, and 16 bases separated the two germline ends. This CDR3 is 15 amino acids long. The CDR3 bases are TGCGCCAGCAGCTTGGCCTCTCGCGGATTCAGTGAGCAGTTCTTC. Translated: CASSLASRGFSEQFF. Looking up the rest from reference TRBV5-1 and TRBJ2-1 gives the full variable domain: KAGVTQTPRYLIKTRGQQVTLSCSPISGHRSVSWYQQTPGQGLQFLFEYFSETQRNKGNFPGRFSGRQFSNSRSEMNVSTLELGDSALYLCASSLASRGFSEQFFGPGTRLTVL.

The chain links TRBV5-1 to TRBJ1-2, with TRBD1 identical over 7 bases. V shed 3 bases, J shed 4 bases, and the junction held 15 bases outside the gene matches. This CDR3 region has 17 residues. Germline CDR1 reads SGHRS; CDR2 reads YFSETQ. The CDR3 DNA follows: TGCGCCAGCAGCTCGCACAACCGGGACAGAGAGTTCTATGGCTACACCTTC. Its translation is CASSSHNRDREFYGYTF.

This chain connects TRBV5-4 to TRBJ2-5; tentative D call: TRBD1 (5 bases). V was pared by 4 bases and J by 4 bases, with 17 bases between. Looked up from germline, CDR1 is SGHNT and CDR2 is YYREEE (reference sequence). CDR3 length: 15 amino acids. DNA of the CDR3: TGTGCCAGCAGCAGCGCAGACAGTCGACGAGAGACCCAGTACTTC. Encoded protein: CASSSADSRRETQYF.

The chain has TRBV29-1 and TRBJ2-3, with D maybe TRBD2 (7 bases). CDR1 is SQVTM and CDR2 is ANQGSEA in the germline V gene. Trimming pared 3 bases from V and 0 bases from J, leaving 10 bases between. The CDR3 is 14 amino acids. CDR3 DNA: TGCAGCGTTGACGAGGGGGGGAGCACAGATACGCAGTATTTT. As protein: CSVDEGGSTDTQYF.

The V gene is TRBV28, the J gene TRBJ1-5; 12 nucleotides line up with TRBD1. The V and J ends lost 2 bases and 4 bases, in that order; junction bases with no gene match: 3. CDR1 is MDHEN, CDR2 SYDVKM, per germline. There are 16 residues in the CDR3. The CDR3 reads CASSLPGQGANQPQHF. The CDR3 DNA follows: TGTGCCAGCAGTTTACCGGGACAGGGGGCGAATCAGCCCCAGCATTTT.